These T cell receptor beta chains were read from a single sample in a study of CD8+CD57+ T cells in acquired aplastic anemia. TCRdb fed the reads into MiXCR, producing one record per CDR3 protein. The table includes about 130,000 distinct CDR3 sequences, 40% to 60% detected once. Sequencing was carried out using sorted CD4+, CD8+, or CD8+CD57+ T cells (not recorded which) from PBMCs. Source of these receptors: a human donor in good health, serving as a control. Each CDR3 is given with its conserved first and last residue. A D gene is named only where the DNA matches it firmly. Clone size is given for some rows only: seen once, a few or many times, or a class if the clone is expanded.

size,D,V,length,J,CDR3,DNA
.,TRBD1,TRBV7-2,13,TRBJ2-5,CASSVGQGETQYF,TGTGCCAGCAGCGTGGGACAGGGAGAGACCCAGTACTTC
many,TRBD2,TRBV5-1,16,TRBJ2-3,CASSFSLAGSTDTQYF,TGCGCCAGCAGCTTCTCTCTAGCGGGGAGCACAGATACGCAGTATTTT
.,TRBD1,TRBV4-3,16,TRBJ1-3,CASSQDRTGVGNTIYF,TGCGCCAGCAGCCAAGATAGGACAGGGGTCGGGAACACCATATATTTT
.,TRBD1,TRBV24-1,15,TRBJ2-5,CATSSRQGAEETQYF,TGTGCCACCAGCTCAAGACAGGGGGCCGAGGAGACCCAGTACTTC
few,.,TRBV25-1,15,TRBJ2-3,CASSATGALTDTQYF,TGTGCCAGCAGTGCGACAGGAGCACTCACAGATACGCAGTATTTT
.,.,TRBV12-3/TRBV12-4,14,TRBJ1-2,CAGSLKHRDYGYTF,TGTGCCGGCAGTTTAAAGCATAGGGACTATGGCTACACCTTC
.,.,TRBV10-3,15,TRBJ2-7,CAISEEPTYSYEQYF,TGTGCCATCAGTGAAGAACCCACCTATTCCTACGAGCAGTACTTC
many,.,TRBV7-2,15,TRBJ2-7,CASSQHHPQGYEQYF,TGTGCCAGCAGTCAACACCACCCCCAGGGCTACGAGCAGTACTTC
many,.,TRBV19,17,TRBJ2-5,CASSIVLRGPYQETQYF,TGTGCCAGTAGTATAGTTTTGCGGGGGCCTTATCAAGAGACCCAGTACTTC
many,.,TRBV6-1,13,TRBJ1-5,CASTEAVDQPQHF,TGTGCCAGCACCGAGGCTGTTGACCAGCCCCAGCATTTT
many,.,TRBV7-3,15,TRBJ2-5,CASSLTTGMGETQYF,TGTGCCAGCAGCTTAACGACGGGGATGGGAGAGACCCAGTACTTC
many,.,TRBV19,15,TRBJ1-1,CASSLARGLNTEAFF,TGTGCCAGTAGCTTAGCACGAGGGTTGAACACTGAAGCTTTCTTT
.,.,TRBV6-5,10,TRBJ2-7,CASSDGKQYF,TGTGCCAGCAGTGACGGGAAGCAGTACTTC
.,TRBD1,TRBV19,15,TRBJ1-5,CASSVTGNGNQPQHF,TGTGCCAGTAGTGTGACAGGGAATGGCAATCAGCCCCAGCATTTT
.,.,TRBV2,13,TRBJ1-1,CASSLGGRGLAFF,TGTGCCAGCAGTTTGGGGGGAAGGGGGTTGGCTTTCTTT
.,.,TRBV2,15,TRBJ1-4,CASSEGLTANEKLFF,TGTGCCAGCAGTGAAGGTCTAACTGCAAATGAAAAACTGTTTTTT
.,TRBD1,TRBV29-1,13,TRBJ2-3,CSGGQGWTDTQYF,TGCAGCGGTGGACAGGGATGGACAGATACGCAGTATTTT
many,TRBD1,TRBV6-5,14,TRBJ1-1,CASSYRQGISGAFF,TGTGCCAGCAGTTACCGACAGGGCATATCGGGGGCTTTCTTT
many,TRBD1,TRBV11-2,16,TRBJ2-2,CASSLLGQGFTGELFF,TGTGCCAGCAGCCTCCTGGGACAGGGTTTCACCGGGGAGCTGTTTTTT
.,.,TRBV7-9,12,TRBJ1-1,CAESDRSTEAFF,TGTGCCGAGAGTGACAGGTCCACTGAAGCTTTCTTT
.,.,TRBV20-1,14,TRBJ2-2,CSARDITNTGELFF,TGCAGTGCTAGAGATATTACGAACACCGGGGAGCTGTTTTTT
many,.,TRBV7-9,15,TRBJ2-7,CASSLESGTSYEQYF,TGTGCCAGCAGCTTAGAGTCGGGGACCTCCTACGAGCAGTACTTC
few,.,TRBV7-9,16,TRBJ1-6,CASSLEGMGPDSPLHF,TGTGCCAGCAGCTTAGAGGGGATGGGTCCGGATTCACCCCTCCACTTT
once,.,TRBV2,11,TRBJ1-6,CASDYNSPLHF,TGTGCCAGCGACTATAATTCACCCCTCCACTTT
many,TRBD1,TRBV19,14,TRBJ2-7,CASRPGQGSYEQYF,TGTGCCAGTAGACCGGGACAGGGGTCGTACGAGCAGTACTTC
.,.,TRBV24-1,14,TRBJ1-1,CATSPGEGITEAFF,TGTGCCACCAGTCCAGGGGAAGGTATCACTGAAGCTTTCTTT
once,TRBD1,TRBV20-1,11,TRBJ2-7,CSGQGGIEQYF,TGCAGTGGACAGGGCGGTATCGAGCAGTACTTC
.,TRBD1,TRBV10-1,17,TRBJ2-7,CASSGSKGTGATYEQYF,TGCGCCAGCAGTGGGTCTAAAGGGACAGGCGCAACCTACGAGCAGTACTTC
.,.,TRBV29-1,15,TRBJ2-1,CSVEQGRREYNEQFF,TGCAGCGTTGAGCAGGGAAGGAGGGAGTACAATGAGCAGTTCTTC
many,TRBD1,TRBV6-1,15,TRBJ2-7,CASSPRGQAIEEQYF,TGTGCCAGCAGTCCGAGGGGACAGGCGATAGAAGAGCAGTACTTC
.,.,TRBV11-2,15,TRBJ2-5,CASSLVTMVGETQYF,TGTGCCAGCAGCTTAGTGACTATGGTAGGGGAGACCCAGTACTTC
.,.,TRBV12-3/TRBV12-4,13,TRBJ1-3,CASTPSPGNTIYF,TGTGCCAGCACCCCCAGTCCTGGAAACACCATATATTTT
few,TRBD2,TRBV10-3,17,TRBJ2-1,CAISESRSGGGRDEQFF,TGTGCCATCAGTGAGTCTCGGTCCGGGGGAGGGAGAGATGAGCAGTTCTTC
.,TRBD1,TRBV29-1,15,TRBJ1-1,CSVEGRGQGNTEAFF,TGCAGCGTTGAAGGCCGGGGACAGGGTAACACTGAAGCTTTCTTT
.,.,TRBV10-3,16,TRBJ1-4,CAISVSGVRTNEKLFF,TGTGCCATCAGTGTATCAGGGGTGCGGACTAATGAAAAACTGTTTTTT
.,TRBD1,TRBV11-1,17,TRBJ1-6,CASSFWGSGQDGAPLHF,TGTGCCAGCAGCTTTTGGGGATCGGGACAGGATGGGGCACCCCTCCACTTT
many,TRBD2,TRBV6-5,14,TRBJ2-7,CASSYSRTSGEQYF,TGTGCCAGCAGTTACTCGCGGACTAGCGGGGAGCAGTACTTC
.,.,TRBV19,14,TRBJ1-2,CASSSTVGRDGYTF,TGTGCCAGTAGTTCAACTGTCGGCAGGGATGGCTACACCTTC
.,.,TRBV24-1,15,TRBJ2-1,CATTLGTSRGNEQFF,TGTGCCACCACCTTAGGGACCAGTCGTGGGAATGAGCAGTTCTTC
.,.,TRBV2,11,TRBJ1-6,CASSFGSPLHF,TGTGCCAGCAGTTTCGGCTCACCCCTCCACTTT
.,.,TRBV7-9,11,TRBJ2-7,CASSFHYEQYF,TGTGCCAGCAGCTTTCACTACGAGCAGTACTTC
few,TRBD2,TRBV7-2,15,TRBJ2-5,CASSLSGGVEETQYF,TGTGCCAGCAGCCTTAGCGGGGGGGTAGAAGAGACCCAGTACTTC
.,TRBD1,TRBV7-3,12,TRBJ2-2,CASSPKTGELLF,TGTGCCAGCAGCCCGAAGACAGGGGAGCTGCTTTTT
.,.,TRBV15,13,TRBJ1-2,CATSRGWDYGYTF,TGTGCCACCAGCAGGGGTTGGGACTATGGCTACACCTTC
.,TRBD2,TRBV7-6,12,TRBJ2-1,CASSSAGHEQFF,TGTGCCAGCAGCTCAGCGGGGCATGAGCAGTTCTTC
.,.,TRBV12-3/TRBV12-4,14,TRBJ1-1,CASSFARVNREAFF,TGCGCCAGCAGTTTCGCCAGGGTAAACCGTGAAGCTTTCTTT
many,.,TRBV6-1,16,TRBJ2-3,CASSRTYVMGTDTQYF,TGTGCCAGCAGTAGGACGTACGTGATGGGCACAGATACGCAGTATTTT
.,.,TRBV7-9,14,TRBJ2-5,CASRLTHREETQYF,TGTGCCAGCAGGTTAACGCACAGGGAGGAGACCCAGTACTTC